A single TCR beta chain is shown here with its context. The antigen is unknown. The CDR3 length is 15 residues. Per germline, CDR1 SGHNT and CDR2 YENEEA. These data come from a study of monozygotic twins with inflammatory bowel disease. Study-wide findings and caveats: Compared with healthy co-twins, IBD patients showed reduced TCRbeta repertoire diversity by inverse Simpson. A single strong IBD-associated signal or clonotype was not supported by the findings.

Each sample had eight separate cDNA synthesis reactions. UMIs incorporating a 6-nucleotide sample barcode were appended by means of template switching. TCRdb reprocessed the 5' RACE reads, with one entry per CDR3 protein and no DNA. This sample contains some 170,000 distinct CDR3 sequences. This receptor was identified in a human donor with ulcerative colitis or Crohn's disease, or a healthy co-twin of an affected twin (not recorded which). The chain carries TRBV11-3 and TRBJ2-1; TCRdb proposes TRBD1, but this gene call is untestable without DNA. Sequenced sample: blood. The CDR3 reads CASSPKMDRDNEQFF.